This entry lists 2 T cell receptor beta chains sequenced from one sample in a study of kidney transplant recipient with SARS-CoV-2 infection. Using its own MiXCR run on the reads, TCRdb lists one record per CDR3 protein. This table holds about 250,000 distinct CDR3 sequences, under 30% found once. Sequencing was performed on a blood sample, taken at baseline and on day 111 from a kidney transplant recipient. These receptor sequences come from a male patient aged 30 to 40 who had COVID-19 and was a kidney transplant recipient. T cells may partly derive from the graft donor.

Remarks on this clonotype: One base away lies a much larger clone, so this may be a sequencing read error. The chain uses TRBV7-2 and TRBJ1-1; D gene ambiguous. V lost 5 bases, J lost 6 bases, and 16 bases lay in between. Germline V gene lookup returns CDR1 SGHTA and CDR2 FQGNSA. This CDR3 has 14 amino acids. The CDR3 coding sequence is TGTGCCAGCAGCCTATCTCAAACCTGGTCTGAAGCTTTCTTT. It is translated as CASSLSQTWSEAFF.

This clonotype was seen repeatedly, ten times or more. The rearrangement links TRBV11-2 to TRBJ1-2; no clear D gene. The CDR3 is 17 residues long. Trimming pared 3 bases from V and 4 bases from J, leaving 21 bases between. Germline CDR1 is SGHAT and CDR2 is FQNNGV. CDR3 sequence: CASSLELTSRKTYGYTF. Here the CDR3 DNA reads TGTGCCAGCAGCTTGGAGTTAACAAGCAGAAAGACCTATGGCTACACCTTC. The full variable domain, rest sourced from reference TRBV11-2 and TRBJ1-2, is EAGVAQSPRYKIIEKRQSVAFWCNPISGHATLYWYQQILGQGPKLLIQFQNNGVVDDSQLPKDRFSAERLKGVDSTLKIQPAKLEDSAVYLCASSLELTSRKTYGYTFGSGTRLTVV.